The 9 T cell receptor beta chains below all came from one sample that was sequenced in a study of identical twins. MiXCR, run by TCRdb on the 5' RACE reads, gives a single entry per CDR3 protein. In the table there are a few hundred thousand distinct CDR3 sequences, about 24% of which are singletons. These data also formed part of another study, on T cells expressing NK-cell markers.

Sequencing was done on a sample of CD4+ T cells sorted from blood. The receptors were sampled from a woman aged 18-29 years in good health.

This clonotype was recorded a few times. This chain links TRBV29-1 with TRBJ2-1; 12 bases are a match to TRBD2. With 6 bases clipped from V and 4 bases from J, the junction kept 4 bases outside the gene matches. Germline V gives CDR1 SQVTM, CDR2 ANQGSEA. The CDR3 contains 14 residues. The CDR3 nucleotides are TGCAGCGTCCGCGGACTAGCGGGGTACAATGAGCAGTTCTTC. This sequence encodes CSVRGLAGYNEQFF.

This clonotype was counted many times. The chain links TRBV5-1 to TRBJ1-5; D gene uncertain. The germline CDR1 and CDR2 sequences are SGHRS and YFSETQ. The ends were cut back, 0 bases at V and 2 bases at J, with 6 bases in the middle. There are 14 residues in the CDR3. CDR3 in amino acids: CASSLGDRNQPQHF. The CDR3 region has the DNA TGCGCCAGCAGCTTGGGGGATCGCAATCAGCCCCAGCATTTT.

The chain recombines TRBV5-1 with TRBJ2-3; 9 bases map to TRBD2. Germline CDR1 SGHRS, CDR2 YFSETQ. The CDR3 has 16 amino acids. Losses at the gene ends were 4 bases for V and 4 bases for J; bases not matched to a gene: 10. The DNA for the CDR3 is TGCGCCAGCAGCCTCTCGGTAGCGGGAGCTTCAGATACGCAGTATTTT. Translated: CASSLSVAGASDTQYF.

This sequence joins TRBV20-1 and TRBJ2-7, with 8 bases fitting TRBD2. CDR3 size: 14 residues. Germline V gives CDR1 DFQATT, CDR2 SNEGSKA (reference sequence). V lost 2 bases and J lost 2; bases outside the gene matches: 5. This CDR3 is CSARSNGGAYEQYF. CDR3 in DNA: TGCAGTGCTAGATCAAACGGGGGGGCCTACGAGCAGTACTTC.

The chain has TRBV4-3 and TRBJ2-7; 7 bases line up with TRBD2. The germline V gene encodes CDR1 LGHNA and CDR2 YSLEER. The length of the CDR3 is 16 residues. V was pared by 3 bases and J by 0 bases, with 8 bases of the junction left unmatched. This CDR3 is CASSHPAGTISYEQYF. The CDR3 nucleotides are TGCGCCAGCAGCCATCCCGCCGGGACTATCTCCTACGAGCAGTACTTC.

In this sample, this clonotype turned up many times. V usage is TRBV12-3 or TRBV12-4 and J usage is TRBJ2-2, with 8 positions matching TRBD2. This CDR3 is built from 15 residues. J was trimmed by 1 base and V by 6 bases; bases with no gene match: 4. CDR3 sequence reads: CASSPTSENTGELFF. The CDR3 DNA reads as TGTGCCAGCAGCCCGACTAGCGAGAACACCGGGGAGCTGTTTTTT.

This sequence joins TRBV5-1 and TRBJ2-5; 10 bases line up with TRBD2. In germline, CDR1 is SGHRS, CDR2 YFSETQ. The CDR3 sequence is 15 residues long. J lost 5 bases, V lost 2 bases, and 6 bases had no gene match. The CDR3 reads CASSLVLAGLETQYF. The CDR3 DNA follows: TGCGCCAGCAGCTTAGTACTAGCGGGGTTGGAGACCCAGTACTTC.

The chain joins TRBV6-2 or TRBV6-3 to TRBJ2-1; D is uncertain. The CDR3 sequence is 15 residues long. V lost 4 bases and J lost 4, with 14 bases in between. Germline assignment: CDR1 MNHEY and CDR2 SVGEGT. This chain's CDR3 is CASSSLESLYNEQFF. CDR3 in DNA: TGTGCCAGCAGTTCGCTTGAGTCCCTTTACAATGAGCAGTTCTTC.

The J gene is TRBJ2-1, the V gene TRBV6-1, with D tentatively TRBD1 or TRBD2 (5 bases each). This CDR3 comprises 13 residues. The V and J ends lost 0 bases and 7 bases respectively, with 7 bases between them. Per germline, CDR1 MNHNS and CDR2 SASEGT. This CDR3 reads CASSEAWGNEQFF. The CDR3 bases are TGTGCCAGCAGTGAAGCTTGGGGGAATGAGCAGTTCTTC.